One and the same sample provided the 13 T cell receptor beta chains below, sequenced in a study of identical twins. TCRdb passed the 5' RACE reads through MiXCR, listing each CDR3 protein once. Of about 200,000 distinct CDR3 sequences in the sample, 7.5% were seen once. This sample also belongs to another study, concerning yellow fever vaccine responses in identical twins.

The sequenced sample was memory (CD45RO+) T cells sorted from blood. These receptor sequences come from a woman under 30 in good health.

This clonotype was observed a handful of times. V gene TRBV6-1 combines with J gene TRBJ2-1, with unresolved D. CDR1 MNHNS and CDR2 SASEGT come from the germline V gene. V lost 9 bases and J lost 3, with 12 bases in between. This CDR3 region has 13 residues. DNA for the CDR3: TGTGCCAGTGAACCTAGTCTCTACAATGAGCAGTTCTTC. This sequence encodes CASEPSLYNEQFF.

Only a few counts were recorded for this clonotype. The J gene is TRBJ2-7, the V gene TRBV7-2; D unresolved. The CDR3 is 13 amino acids. Deletions cut 2 bases from V and 3 bases from J, with 8 bases between. The V gene's germline CDR1 is SGHTA and CDR2 FQGNSA. The CDR3 bases are TGTGCCAGCAGCTTATGGTGGAACTACGAGCAGTACTTC. Its translation: CASSLWWNYEQYF.

This clonotype was counted ten times or more. This sequence joins TRBV20-1 and TRBJ2-5; D may correspond to TRBD1 or TRBD2 (5 bases each). The germline V gene has CDR1 DFQATT and CDR2 SNEGSKA (reference sequence). The CDR3 runs to 15 residues. The ends were cut back, 6 bases at V and 5 bases at J, with 22 bases in the middle. The DNA of the CDR3 is TGCAGTGCCCTAGAACATGGGGGTGCAGGGGAGACCCAGTACTTC. Protein product: CSALEHGGAGETQYF.

CDR3 region: CASSFSGTGYEQYF. The DNA for the CDR3 is TGTGCCAGCAGTTTCTCCGGGACGGGCTACGAGCAGTACTTC. The chain has TRBV27 and TRBJ2-7; either TRBD1 or TRBD2 may fit D (5 bases each). V lost 3 bases, J lost 3 bases, and 12 bases lay in between. The V gene's germline CDR1 is MNHEY and CDR2 SMNVEV (reference sequence). CDR3 size: 14 residues.

The rearrangement links TRBV7-3 to TRBJ2-1; 15 nucleotides align to TRBD2. Trimming took 5 bases from V and 3 from J; bases not matched to a gene: 8. The CDR3 is 18 residues long. Germline V CDR1 and CDR2: SGHTA, FQGTGA. Written as DNA, the CDR3 is TGTGCCAGCAGCCCCCAGGGACTAGCGGGGGGCCGCTACAATGAGCAGTTCTTC. This sequence encodes CASSPQGLAGGRYNEQFF.

This clonotype was picked up many times. The chain has TRBV12-3 or TRBV12-4 and TRBJ2-2; a possible D gene is TRBD1 (6 bases). Deletions cut 10 bases from V and 0 bases from J, with 15 bases between. There are 15 residues in the CDR3. CDR3 loop: CATRRTATNTGELFF. In nucleotides, the CDR3 is TGTGCCACCAGGAGGACAGCTACGAACACCGGGGAGCTGTTTTTT.

This clonotype was found a few times. The V and J genes are TRBV5-4 and TRBJ2-7; TRBD1 matches at 7 bases. The CDR3 extends over 15 amino acids. In germline, CDR1 is SGHNT, CDR2 YYREEE (reference sequence). Unmatched junction bases numbered 9, after V lost 3 bases and J lost 3 bases. CDR3 sequence: CASSSPPGQNYEQYF. Written as DNA, the CDR3 is TGTGCCAGCAGCTCACCACCGGGACAGAACTACGAGCAGTACTTC.

This clonotype showed up many times. The CDR3 DNA reads as TGCGCCAGCAGTGAAGGGGGCTATGGCTACACCTTC. Translated: CASSEGGYGYTF. V gene TRBV4-1 combines with J gene TRBJ1-2; possibly TRBD1 for D (6 bases). Trimming stripped 6 bases from V and 4 bases from J, with 9 bases between. Germline V gene data show CDR1 as MGHRA and CDR2 as YSYEKL. This CDR3 has 12 residues.

The chain uses TRBV5-4 and TRBJ2-3; 9 bases are a match to TRBD2. Germline values: CDR1 SGHNT, CDR2 YYREEE (reference sequence). The CDR3 consists of 19 residues. V lost 3 bases and J lost 1; bases outside the gene matches: 15. DNA for the CDR3: TGTGCCAGCAGCTCGTTTGCTAGCGGGATTGGTGTCGGCACAGATACGCAGTATTTT. Protein: CASSSFASGIGVGTDTQYF.

This chain joins TRBV10-3 and TRBJ2-1; TRBD2 matches 9 bases. The CDR3 runs 14 residues. CDR1 is ENHRY, CDR2 SYGVKD, per germline. J lost 5 bases, V lost 10 bases, and 9 bases had no gene match. CDR3: CATPEAGGNNEQFF. The CDR3 DNA is TGTGCCACTCCAGAGGCGGGAGGGAACAATGAGCAGTTCTTC.

This clonotype has just a few counts. The chain uses TRBV28 and TRBJ2-1; 12 nucleotides align to TRBD2. The V segment lost 6 bases and the J segment 6 bases; nucleotides outside the gene matches: 6. The germline CDR1 and CDR2 sequences are MDHEN and SYDVKM. The CDR3 is made up of 15 amino acids. Written as DNA, the CDR3 is TGTGCCAGCAGCCGGACTAGCGGGACACGCAATGAGCAGTTCTTC. This encodes CASSRTSGTRNEQFF.

V gene TRBV15 combines with J gene TRBJ2-1, with a weak D call TRBD2 (6 bases). CDR1 and CDR2 from the germline V gene are LNHNV and YYDKDF (reference sequence). The V and J ends lost 8 bases and 7 bases respectively, with 15 bases between them. The CDR3 totals 13 residues. The CDR3 loop reads CATEGTAKNEQFF. The CDR3 region has the DNA TGTGCCACCGAGGGGACTGCGAAAAATGAGCAGTTCTTC. Combining the CDR3 with reference TRBV15 and TRBJ2-1 gives the whole variable domain DAMVIQNPRYQVTQFGKPVTLSCSQTLNHNVMYWYQQKSSQAPKLLFHYYDKDFNNEADTPDNFQSRRPNTSFCFLDIRSPGLGDTAMYLCATEGTAKNEQFFGPGTRLTVL.

Only a few counts were recorded for this clonotype. This sequence joins TRBV4-2 and TRBJ2-2, with D possibly TRBD2 on 5 matching bases. Trimming took off 0 bases at V and 8 bases at J, with 10 bases between the two ends. The germline V gene has CDR1 LGHNA and CDR2 YNFKEQ. The CDR3 runs to 14 residues. The CDR3 DNA follows: TGTGCCAGCAGCCAAGACGTGGGAGTAGGGGAGCTGTTTTTT. Protein product: CASSQDVGVGELFF.